The clone carrying this T cell receptor (beta chain) came up many times. The antigen is not known. The CDR3 has 14 amino acids. V was clipped by 1 base and J by 4 bases, with 11 bases between them. Germline V gives CDR1 SGHRS, CDR2 YFSETQ. Making the TCR beta libraries involved quantitative 5'-RACE with molecular barcodes. TCRdb called the 5' RACE reads again in MiXCR, with one record for every CDR3 protein. The sample lists about 240,000 distinct CDR3 sequences, approximately 7.6% occurring once. This sample was included in a study of CD8 T cells in ankylosing spondylitis. Study-wide points: Clones linked to the disease showed a CD8+ phenotype. They occurred at relatively low frequencies in peripheral blood. Among TCR beta sequences, a motif of roughly 8 highly homologous variants appeared characteristic of ankylosing spondylitis blood.

The chain combines TRBV5-1 with TRBJ1-1, with D unresolved. The TCR sequence derives from a female donor with ankylosing spondylitis or in good health (not recorded which). Sequencing input: blood, either unsorted or a sorted T cell fraction (not recorded which). The CDR3 sequence: CASSLYGFGTEAFF. The CDR3 DNA is TGCGCCAGCAGCTTGTATGGTTTTGGCACTGAAGCTTTCTTT.